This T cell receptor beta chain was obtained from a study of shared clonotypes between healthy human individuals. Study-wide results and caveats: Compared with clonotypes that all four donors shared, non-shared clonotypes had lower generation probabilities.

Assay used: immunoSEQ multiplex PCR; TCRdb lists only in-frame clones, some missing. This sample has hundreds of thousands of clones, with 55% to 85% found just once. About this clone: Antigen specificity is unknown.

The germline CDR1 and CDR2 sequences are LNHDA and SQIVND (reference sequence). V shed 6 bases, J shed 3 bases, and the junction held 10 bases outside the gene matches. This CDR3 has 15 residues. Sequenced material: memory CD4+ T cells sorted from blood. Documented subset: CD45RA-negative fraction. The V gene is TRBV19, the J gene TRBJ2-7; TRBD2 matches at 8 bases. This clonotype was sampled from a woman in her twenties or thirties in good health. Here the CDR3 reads CASSSSGSGLYEQYF. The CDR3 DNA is TGTGCCAGTAGCTCAAGCGGGAGCGGTCTCTACGAGCAGTACTTC.